This T cell receptor beta chain was observed in a study of vaccination and CD4 T cells after COVID-19. Study context: Each convalescent patient was PCR positive for SARS-CoV-2 on nasal swab; nine or ten cases were mild and one severe. Controls used CEFX viral epitopes (positive), HIV-1 Nef peptides (negative), or no peptide. Stimulation of the cells used overlapping spike peptide pools from SARS-CoV-2 and from the common cold coronaviruses HCoV-NL63, HCoV-OC43 and HCoV-229E.

Regarding treatment: approximately 9-day PBMC culture with coronavirus spike peptide pools or control peptides (ViraFEST assay). ViraFEST used peptide pools to expand antigen-specific T cells and subsequently sequenced their TCRs. In the case of this clonotype: The antigen is not known.

With the Oncomine TCR Beta short-read assay, DNA from cultured CD4+ T cells was sequenced. TCRdb reanalysed the PCR reads using MiXCR and keeps one entry per CDR3 protein. Among over 15,000 distinct CDR3 sequences listed, roughly 50% were seen once. The clonotype originates from a human donor who had recovered from COVID-19. Sequencing was carried out using CD4+ T cells from blood, cultured in vitro.

CDR3 loop: CASSRDRLYATGELFF. The CDR3 coding sequence is TGTGCCAGCAGCCGGGACCGCTTATACGCCACCGGGGAGCTGTTTTTT. V and J are TRBV5-4 and TRBJ2-2, with D perhaps given as TRBD1 or TRBD2 (5 bases each). CDR3 length: 16 residues. Germline-derived CDR1 and CDR2 are SGHNT and YYREEE (reference sequence). Trimming stripped 4 bases from V and 4 bases from J, with 17 bases between.